The sequence of this TCR beta chain was determined in a study of blood T cell repertoires in COVID-19. At the level of the study: Researchers got acute and convalescent COVID-19 samples from the United States, Italy and Spain.

Authors' processing steps: Reference gene primer amplification in the assay estimated nucleated cell counts. Produced via immunoSEQ multiplex PCR; TCRdb's table is partial and in-frame only. The D gene and trimming were derived from the DNA, and the V and J assignments and clone size from that table. Among about 270,000 clones listed, around 86% were seen once. There are 15 residues in the CDR3. Germline V gene lookup returns CDR1 SGDLS and CDR2 YYNGEE. Trimming took 0 bases from V and 4 from J; bases not matched to a gene: 5. In assigning cohorts, the study relied on participant-reported clinical history.

This clonotype was sampled from a woman between 18 and 30 years old who had recovered from COVID-19. The specimen was PBMCs or T cells enriched from blood (not recorded which). V usage is TRBV9 and J usage is TRBJ2-5; 8 bases agree with TRBD2. As DNA, the CDR3 is TGTGCCAGCAGCGTAGCGGGGGGGCCCCCAGAGACCCAGTACTTC. It is translated as CASSVAGGPPETQYF.